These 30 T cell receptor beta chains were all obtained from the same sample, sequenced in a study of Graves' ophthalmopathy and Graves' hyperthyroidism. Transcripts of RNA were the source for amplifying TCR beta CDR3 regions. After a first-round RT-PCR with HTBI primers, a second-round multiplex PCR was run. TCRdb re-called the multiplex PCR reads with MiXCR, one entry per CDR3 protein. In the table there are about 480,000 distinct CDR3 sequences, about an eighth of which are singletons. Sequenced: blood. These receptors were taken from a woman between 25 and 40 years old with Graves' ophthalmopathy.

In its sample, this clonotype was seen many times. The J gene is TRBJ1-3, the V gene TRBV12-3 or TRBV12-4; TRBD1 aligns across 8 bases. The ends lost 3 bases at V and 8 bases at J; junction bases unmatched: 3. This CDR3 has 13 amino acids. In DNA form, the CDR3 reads TGTGCCAGCAGTTTGGGACAGGCGGACACCATATATTTT. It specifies CASSLGQADTIYF.

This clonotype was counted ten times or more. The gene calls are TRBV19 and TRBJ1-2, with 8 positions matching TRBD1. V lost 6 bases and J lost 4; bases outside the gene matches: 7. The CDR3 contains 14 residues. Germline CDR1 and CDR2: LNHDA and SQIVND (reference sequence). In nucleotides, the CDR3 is TGTGCCAGTAGCATGACAGGGGCGGGCTATGGCTACACCTTC. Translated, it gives CASSMTGAGYGYTF.

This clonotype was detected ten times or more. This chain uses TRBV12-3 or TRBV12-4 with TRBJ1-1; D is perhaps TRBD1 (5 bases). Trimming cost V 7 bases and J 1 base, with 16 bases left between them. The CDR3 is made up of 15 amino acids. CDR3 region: CASTPARGENTEAFF. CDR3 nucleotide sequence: TGTGCCAGCACCCCGGCCCGGGGGGAGAACACTGAAGCTTTCTTT.

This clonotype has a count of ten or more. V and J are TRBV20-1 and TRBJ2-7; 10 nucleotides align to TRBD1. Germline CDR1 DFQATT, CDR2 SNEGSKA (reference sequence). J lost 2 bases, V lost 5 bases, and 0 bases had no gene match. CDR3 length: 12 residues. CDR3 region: CSAGQGAYEQYF. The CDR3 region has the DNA TGCAGTGCTGGACAGGGGGCCTACGAGCAGTACTTC.

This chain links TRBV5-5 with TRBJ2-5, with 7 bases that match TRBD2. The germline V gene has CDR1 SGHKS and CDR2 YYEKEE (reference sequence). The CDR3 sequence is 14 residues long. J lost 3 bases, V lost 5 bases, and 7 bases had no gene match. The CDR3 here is CASRPSAGEETQYF. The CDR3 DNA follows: TGTGCCAGCAGGCCTTCTGCGGGAGAAGAGACCCAGTACTTC.

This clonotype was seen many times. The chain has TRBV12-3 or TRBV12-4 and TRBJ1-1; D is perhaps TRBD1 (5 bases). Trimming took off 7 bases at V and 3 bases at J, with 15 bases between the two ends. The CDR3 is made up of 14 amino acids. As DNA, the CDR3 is TGTGCCAGCACCCTAGGGAGGGGTTACACTGAAGCTTTCTTT. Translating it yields CASTLGRGYTEAFF.

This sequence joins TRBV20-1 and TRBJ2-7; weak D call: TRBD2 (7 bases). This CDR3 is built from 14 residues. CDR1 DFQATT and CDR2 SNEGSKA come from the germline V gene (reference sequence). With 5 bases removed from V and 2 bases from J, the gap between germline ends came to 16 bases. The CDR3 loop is CSAPRGGAAYEQYF. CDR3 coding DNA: TGCAGTGCTCCTAGGGGGGGGGCAGCCTACGAGCAGTACTTC.

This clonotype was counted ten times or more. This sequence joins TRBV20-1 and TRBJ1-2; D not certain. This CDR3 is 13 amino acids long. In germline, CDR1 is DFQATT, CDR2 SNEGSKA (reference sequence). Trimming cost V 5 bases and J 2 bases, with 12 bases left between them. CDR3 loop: CSAPRTGNYGYTF. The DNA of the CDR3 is TGCAGTGCTCCACGGACGGGCAACTATGGCTACACCTTC.

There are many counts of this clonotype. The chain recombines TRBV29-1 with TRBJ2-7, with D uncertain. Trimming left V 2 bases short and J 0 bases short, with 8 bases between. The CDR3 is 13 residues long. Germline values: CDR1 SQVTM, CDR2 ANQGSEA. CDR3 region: CSVESATSYEQYF. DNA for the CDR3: TGCAGCGTTGAATCGGCCACCTCCTACGAGCAGTACTTC.

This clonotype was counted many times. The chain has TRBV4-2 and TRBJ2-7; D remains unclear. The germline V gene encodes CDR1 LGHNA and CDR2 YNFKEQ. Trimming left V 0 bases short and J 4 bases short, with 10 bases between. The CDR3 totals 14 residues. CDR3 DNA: TGTGCCAGCAGCCAAGATCAATACGGGTACGAGCAGTACTTC. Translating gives CASSQDQYGYEQYF.

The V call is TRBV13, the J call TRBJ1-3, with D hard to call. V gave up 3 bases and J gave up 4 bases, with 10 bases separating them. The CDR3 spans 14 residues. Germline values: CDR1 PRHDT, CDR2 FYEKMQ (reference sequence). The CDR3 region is CASSLGPRGNTIYF. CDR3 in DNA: TGTGCCAGCAGCTTGGGCCCAAGGGGAAACACCATATATTTT.

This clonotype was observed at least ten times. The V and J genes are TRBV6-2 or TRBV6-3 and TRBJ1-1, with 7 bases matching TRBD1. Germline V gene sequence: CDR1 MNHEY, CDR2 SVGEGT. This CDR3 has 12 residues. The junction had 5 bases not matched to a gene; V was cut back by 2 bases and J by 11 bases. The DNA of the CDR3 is TGTGCCAGCAGTTACACGACAGGGTTGGCTTTCTTT. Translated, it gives CASSYTTGLAFF.

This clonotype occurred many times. The CDR3 spells CASSEVINQPQHF. In DNA, the CDR3 is TGTGCCAGCAGTGAAGTGATCAATCAGCCCCAGCATTTT. The gene calls are TRBV6-1 and TRBJ1-5; D is ambiguous. The germline V gene encodes CDR1 MNHNS and CDR2 SASEGT. V lost 1 base and J lost 3, with 4 bases in between. This CDR3 region has 13 residues.

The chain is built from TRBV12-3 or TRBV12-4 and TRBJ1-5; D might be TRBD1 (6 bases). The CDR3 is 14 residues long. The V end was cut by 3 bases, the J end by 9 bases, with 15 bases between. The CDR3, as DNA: TGTGCCAGCAGTTTGGATGGGGGGGGCGTGCCCCAGCATTTT. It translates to CASSLDGGGVPQHF.

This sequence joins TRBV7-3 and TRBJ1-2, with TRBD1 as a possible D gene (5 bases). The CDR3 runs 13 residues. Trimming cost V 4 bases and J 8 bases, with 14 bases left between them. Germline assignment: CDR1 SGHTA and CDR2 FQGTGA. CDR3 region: CASSSRVGEGYTF. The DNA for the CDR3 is TGTGCCAGCAGCTCAAGGGTAGGGGAAGGCTACACCTTC.

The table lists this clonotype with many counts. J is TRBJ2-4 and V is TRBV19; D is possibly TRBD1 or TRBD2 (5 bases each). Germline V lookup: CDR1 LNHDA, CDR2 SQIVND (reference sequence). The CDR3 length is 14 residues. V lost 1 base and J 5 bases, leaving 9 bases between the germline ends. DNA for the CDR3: TGTGCCAGTAGTATAGTGGGGGAACAAAACATTCAGTACTTC. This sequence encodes CASSIVGEQNIQYF.

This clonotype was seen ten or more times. CDR3 DNA sequence: TGTGCCAGCAGCCTGGAAACGGACCCTACCTACGAGCAGTACTTC. It codes for CASSLETDPTYEQYF. This chain connects TRBV12-3 or TRBV12-4 to TRBJ2-7; D unresolved. Trimming took 6 bases from V and 2 from J, leaving 17 bases between them. The CDR3 covers 15 residues.

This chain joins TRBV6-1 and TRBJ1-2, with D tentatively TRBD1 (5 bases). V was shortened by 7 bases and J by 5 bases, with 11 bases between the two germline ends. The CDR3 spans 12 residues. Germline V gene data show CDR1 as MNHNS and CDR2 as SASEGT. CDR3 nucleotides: TGTGCCAGCACCCCAGACAGTTATGGCTACACCTTC. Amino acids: CASTPDSYGYTF.

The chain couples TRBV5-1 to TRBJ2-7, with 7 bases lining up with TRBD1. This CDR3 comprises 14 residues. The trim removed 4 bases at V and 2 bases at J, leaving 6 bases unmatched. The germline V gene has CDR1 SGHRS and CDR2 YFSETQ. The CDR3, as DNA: TGCGCCAGCAGCATAGGGACAGTTACCTACGAGCAGTACTTC. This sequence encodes CASSIGTVTYEQYF. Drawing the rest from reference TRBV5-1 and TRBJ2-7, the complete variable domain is KAGVTQTPRYLIKTRGQQVTLSCSPISGHRSVSWYQQTPGQGLQFLFEYFSETQRNKGNFPGRFSGRQFSNSRSEMNVSTLELGDSALYLCASSIGTVTYEQYFGPGTRLTVT.

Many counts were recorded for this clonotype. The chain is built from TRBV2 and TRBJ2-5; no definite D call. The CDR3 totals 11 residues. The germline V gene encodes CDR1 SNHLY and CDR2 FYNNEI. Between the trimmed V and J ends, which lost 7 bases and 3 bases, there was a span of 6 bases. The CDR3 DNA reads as TGTGCCAGCAATCGGGAAGAGACCCAGTACTTC. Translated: CASNREETQYF.

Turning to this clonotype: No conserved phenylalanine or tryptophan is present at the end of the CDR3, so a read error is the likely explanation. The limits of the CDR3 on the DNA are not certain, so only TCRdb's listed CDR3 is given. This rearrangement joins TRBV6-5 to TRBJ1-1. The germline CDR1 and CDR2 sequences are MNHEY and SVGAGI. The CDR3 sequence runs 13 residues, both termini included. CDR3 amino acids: CASSIDRNTEALY.

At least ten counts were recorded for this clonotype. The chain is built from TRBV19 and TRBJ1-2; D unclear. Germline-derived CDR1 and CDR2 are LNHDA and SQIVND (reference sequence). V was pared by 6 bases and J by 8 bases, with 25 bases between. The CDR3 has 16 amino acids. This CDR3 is CASRLDVGNRLMGYTF. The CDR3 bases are TGTGCCAGTAGGCTCGACGTCGGGAACCGATTGATGGGCTACACCTTC.

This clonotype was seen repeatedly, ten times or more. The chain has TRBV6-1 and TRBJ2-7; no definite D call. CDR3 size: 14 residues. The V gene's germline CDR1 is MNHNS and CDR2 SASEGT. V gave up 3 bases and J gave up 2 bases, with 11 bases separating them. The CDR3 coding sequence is TGTGCCAGCAGTGAGGTTCTGGATACCTACGAGCAGTACTTC. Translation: CASSEVLDTYEQYF.

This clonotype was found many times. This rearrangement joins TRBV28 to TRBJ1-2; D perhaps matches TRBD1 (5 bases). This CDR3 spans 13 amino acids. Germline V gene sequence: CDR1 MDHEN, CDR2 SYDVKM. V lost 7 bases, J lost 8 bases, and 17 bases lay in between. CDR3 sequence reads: CASKQSAGWGYTF. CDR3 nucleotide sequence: TGTGCCAGCAAACAATCGGCAGGGTGGGGCTACACCTTC.

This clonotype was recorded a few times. The CDR3 reads CASHSTDSYEQYF. The CDR3 DNA is TGTGCCAGCCACTCCACTGACAGCTACGAGCAGTACTTC. The chain links TRBV19 to TRBJ2-7; D possibly corresponds to TRBD1 (5 bases). The CDR3 is made up of 13 amino acids. CDR1 is LNHDA, CDR2 SQIVND, per germline (reference sequence). Trimming pared 9 bases from V and 3 bases from J, leaving 15 bases between. Drawing the rest from reference TRBV19 and TRBJ2-7, the complete variable domain is DGGITQSPKYLFRKEGQNVTLSCEQNLNHDAMYWYRQDPGQGLRLIYYSQIVNDFQKGDIAEGYSVSREKKESFPLTVTSAQKNPTAFYLCASHSTDSYEQYFGPGTRLTVT.

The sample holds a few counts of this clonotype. The chain's CDR3 is CASSRAKGWETQYF. DNA of the CDR3: TGTGCCAGTAGTCGGGCTAAAGGGTGGGAGACCCAGTACTTC. V gene TRBV19 combines with J gene TRBJ2-5, with D uncertain. The CDR3 extends over 14 amino acids. Germline lookup yields CDR1 LNHDA and CDR2 SQIVND (reference sequence). V lost 5 bases and J lost 5, with 15 bases in between.

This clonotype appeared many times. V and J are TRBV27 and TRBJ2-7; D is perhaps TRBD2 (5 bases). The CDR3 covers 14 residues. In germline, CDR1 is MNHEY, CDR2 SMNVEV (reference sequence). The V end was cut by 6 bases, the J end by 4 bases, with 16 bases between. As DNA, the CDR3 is TGTGCCAGCAGCAAAGCGGACGGAATTTACGAGCAGTACTTC. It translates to CASSKADGIYEQYF.

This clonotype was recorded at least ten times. The CDR3 DNA reads TGTGCCAGCAACCATGCACTAGCACTCCAAGAGACCCAGTACTTC. Encoded protein: CASNHALALQETQYF. The J gene is TRBJ2-5, the V gene TRBV28; tentative D call: TRBD2 (6 bases). The CDR3 sequence is 15 residues long. V lost 7 bases and J lost 1, with 16 bases in between. Per the germline V gene, CDR1 is MDHEN and CDR2 is SYDVKM.

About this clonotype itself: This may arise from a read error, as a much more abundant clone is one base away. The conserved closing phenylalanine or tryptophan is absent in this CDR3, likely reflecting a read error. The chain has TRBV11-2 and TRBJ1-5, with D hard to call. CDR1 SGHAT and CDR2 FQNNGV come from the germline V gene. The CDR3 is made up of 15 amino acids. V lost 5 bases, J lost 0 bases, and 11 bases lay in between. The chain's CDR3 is CASSRGRYSNQPQHV. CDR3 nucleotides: TGTGCCAGCAGCCGTGGACGGTATAGCAATCAGCCCCAGCATGTT.

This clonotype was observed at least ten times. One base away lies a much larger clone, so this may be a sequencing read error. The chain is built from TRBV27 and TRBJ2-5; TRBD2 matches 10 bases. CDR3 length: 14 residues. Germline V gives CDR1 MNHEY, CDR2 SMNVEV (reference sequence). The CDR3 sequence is CAGSPSGRGRTQYF. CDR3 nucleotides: TGTGCCGGCAGTCCAAGCGGGAGGGGAAGGACCCAGTACTTC.